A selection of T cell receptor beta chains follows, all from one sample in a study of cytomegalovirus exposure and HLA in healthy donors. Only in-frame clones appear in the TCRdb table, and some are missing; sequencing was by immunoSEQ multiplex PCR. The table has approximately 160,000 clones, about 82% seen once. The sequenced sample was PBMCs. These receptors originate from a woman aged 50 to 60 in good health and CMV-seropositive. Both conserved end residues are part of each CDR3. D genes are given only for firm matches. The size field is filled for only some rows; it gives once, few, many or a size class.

CASSFMAGVEVTF TGTGCCAGCAGTTTTATGGCGGGGGTGGAGGTCACCTTC . TRBV28 . TRBJ1-2
CASSVGGAGYEQYF TGTGCCAGCAGCGTTGGGGGAGCGGGCTACGAGCAGTACTTC . TRBV28 few TRBJ2-7
CASTSLDPGTVKNIQYF TGTGCCAGCACAAGCTTAGACCCAGGTACTGTGAAAAACATTCAGTACTTC . TRBV7-9 . TRBJ2-4
CASSAPGQYNSPLHF TGTGCCAGTAGTGCTCCGGGACAGTATAATTCACCCCTCCACTTT TRBD1 TRBV19 few TRBJ1-6
CASSFQGGDYGYTF TGTGCCAGCAGCTTTCAGGGTGGAGACTATGGCTACACCTTC . TRBV7-2 . TRBJ1-2
CASSLVTGSNTEAFF TGTGCCAGCAGCTTAGTCACAGGGTCGAACACTGAAGCTTTCTTT . TRBV7-9 . TRBJ1-1
CASSPQGVSSGANVLTF TGTGCCAGCAGCCCCCAAGGGGTTAGCTCTGGGGCCAACGTCCTGACTTTC . TRBV7-2 . TRBJ2-6
CASSTGSQETQYF TGTGCCAGTAGTACCGGGAGTCAAGAGACCCAGTACTTC . TRBV19 . TRBJ2-5
CASSGVYTEAFF TGTGCCAGCAGTGGAGTGTACACTGAAGCTTTCTTT . TRBV6-1 . TRBJ1-1
CASSYSTGVNYEQYF TGTGCCAGCAGTTACTCGACAGGAGTGAATTACGAGCAGTACTTC . TRBV6-5 . TRBJ2-7